The 31 T cell receptor beta chains given below trace back to one sample, sequenced in a study of glioma-infiltrating T cells after dendritic cell vaccination. TCRdb's table, derived via immunoSEQ multiplex PCR, lists solely in-frame clones and lacks some. The profile shows about 82,000 clones, 83% of them singletons. Noted time point: after dendritic cell vaccination, including at tumor progression/relapse. This specimen was blood, taken after dendritic cell vaccination. Receptors were obtained from a human donor with glioblastoma.

This clone was seen a few times. The chain links TRBV19 to TRBJ2-2, with TRBD2 matching 13 bases. The CDR3 has 16 residues. The J segment lost 5 bases and the V segment lost 7 bases, leaving 7 bases of the junction unmatched. CDR1 is LNHDA and CDR2 is SQIVND in the germline V gene (reference sequence). The CDR3 nucleotides are TGTGCCAGTATTAGGACTAGCGGGGGTCCAACCGGGGAGCTGTTTTTT. This gives the protein CASIRTSGGPTGELFF.

The rearrangement links TRBV30 to TRBJ1-5; TRBD1 is a possible D gene (6 bases). Germline values: CDR1 GTSNPN, CDR2 SVGIG (reference sequence). Trimming removed 0 bases at V and 3 bases at J, with 9 bases between. The length of the CDR3 is 14 residues. CDR3 nucleotides: TGTGCCTGGAGTGTAGGGGGATTCAATCAGCCCCAGCATTTT. Its protein is CAWSVGGFNQPQHF.

V and J are TRBV5-1 and TRBJ2-2; 9 nucleotides match TRBD2. The CDR3 sequence is 15 residues long. Trimming at V came to 5 bases and at J to 1 base, leaving 3 bases not matched to a gene. Per germline, CDR1 SGHRS and CDR2 YFSETQ. CDR3 nucleotides: TGCGCCAGCAGGCGCGGGGGGGAGAACACCGGGGAGCTGTTTTTT. This encodes CASRRGGENTGELFF. The whole variable domain, filled in from reference TRBV5-1 and TRBJ2-2, reads KAGVTQTPRYLIKTRGQQVTLSCSPISGHRSVSWYQQTPGQGLQFLFEYFSETQRNKGNFPGRFSGRQFSNSRSEMNVSTLELGDSALYLCASRRGGENTGELFFGEGSRLTVL.

V gene TRBV2 combines with J gene TRBJ2-1, with TRBD2 identical over 8 bases. V trimming: 6 bases; J trimming: 7 bases; junction bases outside the gene matches: 2. Germline-derived CDR1 and CDR2 are SNHLY and FYNNEI. CDR3 size: 12 residues. In DNA, the CDR3 is TGTGCCAGCAGGACGGGGGGGAATGAGCAGTTCTTC. It encodes CASRTGGNEQFF.

This clone showed up many times. The junction shows a germline mismatch at one end, possibly a read error. The chain combines TRBV2 with TRBJ2-7, with D possibly being TRBD2 (6 bases). The CDR3 is 15 amino acids. The germline CDR1 and CDR2 sequences are SNHLY and FYNNEI. The CDR3 reads CASSDRQGGSHEQYF. CDR3 sequence (DNA): TGTGCCAGCAGTGATCGGCAGGGAGGCTCCCACGAGCAGTACTTC.

This clone was seen only a few times. Germline is not matched at one junction end, which may reflect a read error. The chain links TRBV20-1 to TRBJ2-1; TRBD2 agrees at 9 bases. CDR3 size: 11 residues. CDR1 and CDR2 (germline): DFQATT, SNEGSKA (reference sequence). The CDR3 loop reads CRASGVNEQFF. The CDR3 DNA follows: TGCAGAGCTAGCGGGGTGAATGAGCAGTTCTTC.

The chain uses TRBV6-5 and TRBJ2-2, with D unclear. The CDR3 totals 16 residues. Per germline, CDR1 MNHEY and CDR2 SVGAGI. The V gene lost 0 bases and the J gene lost 5 bases, with 13 bases spanning the gap. In DNA, the CDR3 is TGTGCCAGCAGTTACTCGAAGAGCGCCGGGACCGGGGAGCTGTTTTTT. Its protein product is CASSYSKSAGTGELFF.

V and J are TRBV5-1 and TRBJ1-1; TRBD1 is a possible D gene (6 bases). Germline V lookup: CDR1 SGHRS, CDR2 YFSETQ. The CDR3 covers 15 residues. Between the trimmed V and J ends, which lost 0 bases and 3 bases, there was a span of 12 bases. This CDR3 is CASSLVGARDTEAFF. The CDR3 DNA follows: TGCGCCAGCAGCTTGGTGGGGGCTCGGGACACTGAAGCTTTCTTT.

This clone was found once. V and J are TRBV30 and TRBJ2-4, with 8 bases matching TRBD1. The CDR3 has 14 residues. The V gene end was trimmed by 1 base and the J gene end by 7 bases; junction bases not matched to a gene: 6. Per germline, CDR1 GTSNPN and CDR2 SVGIG (reference sequence). The CDR3 DNA is TGTGCCTGGAGTGGAAGGCAGGGGGCTAACATTCAGTACTTC. Protein: CAWSGRQGANIQYF.

The chain links TRBV7-2 to TRBJ2-3; no firm D call. This CDR3 has 13 residues. V was trimmed by 0 bases and J by 8 bases, leaving 9 bases between them. Germline-derived CDR1 and CDR2 are SGHTA and FQGNSA. DNA of the CDR3: TGTGCCAGCAGCTTAGCGGCTAGTGGTACGCAGTATTTT. Translated, it gives CASSLAASGTQYF.

The chain carries TRBV5-1 and TRBJ1-1; 9 positions agree with TRBD1. There are 15 residues in the CDR3. The germline CDR1 and CDR2 sequences are SGHRS and YFSETQ. The V gene end was trimmed by 5 bases and the J gene end by 1 base; junction bases not matched to a gene: 6. The chain's CDR3 is CASSFTQGANTEAFF. The CDR3 nucleotides are TGCGCCAGCAGTTTCACACAGGGGGCGAACACTGAAGCTTTCTTT.

J is TRBJ2-1 and V is TRBV6-6, with D uncertain. There are 15 residues in the CDR3. Looked up from germline, CDR1 is MNHNY and CDR2 is SVGAGI (reference sequence). V dropped 0 bases and J dropped 2 bases, with 8 bases sitting between them. The CDR3 sequence: CASSYSMSTYNEQFF. CDR3 DNA sequence: TGTGCCAGCAGTTACTCGATGTCTACCTACAATGAGCAGTTCTTC.

The chain combines TRBV7-2 with TRBJ1-2; 7 bases match TRBD1. J was trimmed by 4 bases and V by 3 bases; bases with no gene match: 5. Per the germline V gene, CDR1 is SGHTA and CDR2 is FQGNSA. The CDR3 extends over 14 amino acids. The CDR3 region is CASSFPGQIYGYTF. The CDR3 bases are TGTGCCAGCAGCTTCCCGGGACAGATCTATGGCTACACCTTC. The full variable domain, with the rest looked up from reference TRBV7-2 and TRBJ1-2, is GAGVSQSPSNKVTEKGKDVELRCDPISGHTALYWYRQSLGQGLEFLIYFQGNSAPDKSGLPSDRFSAERTGGSVSTLTIQRTQQEDSAVYLCASSFPGQIYGYTFGSGTRLTVV.

V usage is TRBV5-1 and J usage is TRBJ2-3, with 9 nucleotides matching TRBD1. With V trimmed by 0 bases and J by 3 bases, 5 bases remained unmatched. Germline V CDR1 and CDR2: SGHRS, YFSETQ. The CDR3 has 16 amino acids. CDR3 in DNA: TGCGCCAGCAGCTTGGTTGGACAGGGGAGGACAGATACGCAGTATTTT. This translates into CASSLVGQGRTDTQYF.

V and J are TRBV11-3 and TRBJ2-6; D not resolved. This CDR3 has 15 residues. Germline V gives CDR1 SGHNT, CDR2 YENEEA. Trimming removed 5 bases at V and 0 bases at J, with 8 bases between. CDR3 sequence reads: CASSPSDSGANVLTF. The CDR3 DNA sequence: TGTGCCAGCAGCCCTTCAGACTCTGGGGCCAACGTCCTGACTTTC.

This chain links TRBV30 with TRBJ1-5; 8 bases align to TRBD1. With 8 bases clipped from V and 2 bases from J, the junction kept 5 bases outside the gene matches. CDR1 is GTSNPN and CDR2 is SVGIG in the germline V gene (reference sequence). The CDR3 has 13 amino acids. The DNA for the CDR3 is TGTGCCGCAGGGGGCTACGGCAATCAGCCCCAGCATTTT. Its translation is CAAGGYGNQPQHF.

The chain joins TRBV7-9 to TRBJ2-1, with a weak D call TRBD2 (6 bases). The CDR3 is 14 amino acids. The V end was cut by 5 bases, the J end by 7 bases, with 15 bases between. Germline CDR1 reads SEHNR; CDR2 reads FQNEAQ (reference sequence). CDR3 nucleotides: TGTGCCAGCAGCGCCCGGGAGCACGGAAATGAGCAGTTCTTC. Translating gives CASSAREHGNEQFF.

This chain links TRBV6-5 with TRBJ1-2, with D maybe TRBD1 (6 bases). The CDR3 length is 13 residues. Germline CDR1 is MNHEY and CDR2 is SVGAGI. The germline V and J ends were trimmed by 2 bases and 6 bases, with 10 bases remaining between them. The CDR3 loop is CASSYVRGHGYTF. The CDR3 coding sequence is TGTGCCAGCAGTTACGTCAGGGGCCATGGCTACACCTTC.

The gene calls are TRBV5-1 and TRBJ2-3; 10 nucleotides agree with TRBD1. This CDR3 comprises 16 residues. CDR1 and CDR2 from the germline V gene are SGHRS and YFSETQ. V was pared by 4 bases and J by 2 bases, with 7 bases of the junction left unmatched. The CDR3 is CASSMGQGRDTDTQYF. The DNA of the CDR3 is TGCGCCAGCAGCATGGGACAGGGGAGGGACACAGATACGCAGTATTTT.

The chain recombines TRBV11-1 with TRBJ1-2; D is ambiguous. The CDR3 is made up of 12 amino acids. Germline V gives CDR1 SGHAT, CDR2 FQDESV (reference sequence). Trimming shortened V by 6 bases and J by 3 bases, and 8 bases separated the two germline ends. The DNA of the CDR3 is TGTGCCAGCAGGGGAGGTGACTATGGCTACACCTTC. Its protein is CASRGGDYGYTF.

This chain joins TRBV7-6 and TRBJ1-1, with TRBD1 as a possible D gene (6 bases). Germline V gene lookup returns CDR1 SGHVS and CDR2 FNYEAQ. The V and J ends lost 1 base and 10 bases respectively, with 13 bases between them. This CDR3 contains 13 residues. CDR3 region: CASSLGPGDVAFF. CDR3 bases: TGTGCCAGCAGCTTAGGGCCAGGGGATGTAGCTTTCTTT.

V and J are TRBV2 and TRBJ1-6; D might be TRBD1 (5 bases). V was cut by 2 bases and J by 0 bases, with 17 bases left in between. Germline V lookup: CDR1 SNHLY, CDR2 FYNNEI. CDR3 size: 19 residues. The CDR3 is CASSESGGDRSSYNSPLHF. The CDR3 DNA sequence: TGTGCCAGCAGTGAATCAGGAGGGGACCGGAGCTCCTATAATTCACCCCTCCACTTT.

The chain uses TRBV5-1 and TRBJ2-7; D not certain. In germline, CDR1 is SGHRS, CDR2 YFSETQ. The ends were cut back, 2 bases at V and 2 bases at J, with 8 bases in the middle. This CDR3 is 13 amino acids long. CDR3 amino acids: CASSFSGTYEQYF. The DNA of the CDR3 is TGCGCCAGCAGCTTTTCAGGAACCTACGAGCAGTACTTC.

The chain is built from TRBV19 and TRBJ2-7, with no clear D. V was pared by 4 bases and J by 5 bases, with 15 bases between. The CDR3 runs 14 residues. The V gene's germline CDR1 is LNHDA and CDR2 SQIVND (reference sequence). The CDR3 protein is CASSTQSYLNEQYF. The CDR3 region has the DNA TGTGCCAGTAGTACGCAAAGCTATCTAAACGAGCAGTACTTC.

The chain is built from TRBV6-6 and TRBJ1-1; 7 nucleotides line up with TRBD1. V was clipped by 4 bases and J by 9 bases; unmatched bases: 5. Germline CDR1 is MNHNY and CDR2 is SVGAGI (reference sequence). This CDR3 region has 12 residues. As DNA, the CDR3 is TGTGCCAGCAGTTCCCGACAGGGTCAAGCTTTCTTT. Translated, it gives CASSSRQGQAFF.

The chain is built from TRBV2 and TRBJ1-5; 9 bases map to TRBD1. After removal of 6 bases from V and 4 bases from J, the junction contained 4 bases not matched to a gene. Per germline, CDR1 SNHLY and CDR2 FYNNEI. The CDR3 is made up of 14 amino acids. CDR3 amino acids: CASRATGGNQPQHF. The CDR3, as DNA: TGTGCCAGCAGGGCGACAGGGGGTAATCAGCCCCAGCATTTT. Filled out from reference TRBV2 and TRBJ1-5, the complete variable domain reads EPEVTQTPSHQVTQMGQEVILRCVPISNHLYFYWYRQILGQKVEFLVSFYNNEISEKSEIFDDQFSVERPDGSNFTLKIRSTKLEDSAMYFCASRATGGNQPQHFGDGTRLSIL.

V usage is TRBV6-5 and J usage is TRBJ2-3; TRBD2 matches 11 bases. Trimming at V came to 0 bases and at J to 4 bases, leaving 3 bases not matched to a gene. The CDR3 loop spans 16 amino acids. Germline CDR1 is MNHEY and CDR2 is SVGAGI. CDR3 in amino acids: CASSYSVGLAADTQYF. The CDR3 coding sequence is TGTGCCAGCAGTTACTCCGTGGGACTAGCGGCAGATACGCAGTATTTT.

The CDR3 loop is CASSGTGGLGTQYF. The CDR3 DNA sequence: TGTGCCAGCAGCGGAACAGGGGGGCTAGGGACCCAGTACTTC. The V call is TRBV7-2, the J call TRBJ2-5, with 8 bases aligning to TRBD1. Germline assignment: CDR1 SGHTA and CDR2 FQGNSA. V lost 5 bases and J lost 7; bases outside the gene matches: 9. The CDR3 runs to 14 residues.

This clone turned up a few times. An end of the junction differs from the germline gene, which may be a read error. This chain connects TRBV7-9 to TRBJ1-3; tentative D call: TRBD1 (6 bases). CDR3 length: 16 residues. CDR1 SEHNR and CDR2 FQNEAQ come from the germline V gene (reference sequence). CDR3 region: CACSPWDMLRGNTIYF. CDR3 coding DNA: TGTGCCTGCAGCCCCTGGGACATGCTACGTGGAAACACCATATATTTT.

The rearrangement uses TRBV5-4 and TRBJ2-1; D possibly corresponds to TRBD2 (6 bases). Germline CDR1 reads SGHNT; CDR2 reads YYREEE (reference sequence). The CDR3 is 14 residues long. V lost 1 base and J lost 7, with 12 bases in between. CDR3 sequence (DNA): TGTGCCAGCAGCTTGTACCAACGGGGGAATGAGCAGTTCTTC. As protein: CASSLYQRGNEQFF. The variable domain in full, with the rest retrieved from reference TRBV5-4 and TRBJ2-1, is ETGVTQSPTHLIKTRGQQVTLRCSSQSGHNTVSWYQQALGQGPQFIFQYYREEENGRGNFPPRFSGLQFPNYSSELNVNALELDDSALYLCASSLYQRGNEQFFGPGTRLTVL.

This chain joins TRBV2 and TRBJ2-7, with 9 bases aligning to TRBD1. The CDR3 loop spans 13 amino acids. Trimming removed 10 bases from V and 5 bases from J; junction bases left unmatched: 9. Germline loops: CDR1 SNHLY, CDR2 FYNNEI. CDR3 bases: TGTGCCACCAACGACAGGGGGAGTCACGAGCAGTACTTC. It specifies CATNDRGSHEQYF.